Below are 23 T cell receptor beta chains sequenced from a single sample in a study of blood T cells in healthy people across ages. PCR was performed a second time for about 7 to 11 cycles using a sample-barcoded 5' primer and a J-beta primer mix. From the 5' RACE reads, TCRdb called clonotypes with MiXCR, one entry per CDR3 protein. The sample includes 800,000 or so distinct CDR3 sequences, 25% of them seen just once. The data also belong to a second study, concerning T cells of mothers and their children.

Sequenced: blood. These receptors all come from a boy aged 5-17 years in good health.

V is TRBV5-4 and J is TRBJ2-2; a weak D match, TRBD1 (6 bases). The CDR3 is made up of 16 amino acids. V was clipped by 4 bases and J by 2 bases, with 15 bases between them. Germline V gives CDR1 SGHNT, CDR2 YYREEE (reference sequence). CDR3 residues: CASSALGTPNTGELFF. The CDR3 DNA is TGTGCCAGCAGCGCACTCGGGACACCAAACACCGGGGAGCTGTTTTTT. Filled out from reference TRBV5-4 and TRBJ2-2, the complete variable domain reads ETGVTQSPTHLIKTRGQQVTLRCSSQSGHNTVSWYQQALGQGPQFIFQYYREEENGRGNFPPRFSGLQFPNYSSELNVNALELDDSALYLCASSALGTPNTGELFFGEGSRLTVL.

This chain joins TRBV7-9 and TRBJ2-3; the match to TRBD2 covers 8 bases. Germline-derived CDR1 and CDR2 are SEHNR and FQNEAQ (reference sequence). Germline trimming cut 5 bases from V and 5 bases from J; bases unmatched to any gene: 9. The CDR3 runs 15 residues. In nucleotides, the CDR3 is TGTGCCAGCAGCATCGGGGGGGCCGGGGGAGATACGCAGTATTTT. Residues: CASSIGGAGGDTQYF.

The chain recombines TRBV4-3 with TRBJ2-2; D may be TRBD2 (6 bases). V gave up 0 bases and J gave up 2 bases, with 10 bases separating them. Germline CDR1 is LGHNA and CDR2 is YSLEER. CDR3 size: 16 residues. The CDR3 loop reads CASSQEFAGNTGELFF. The CDR3 DNA sequence: TGCGCCAGCAGCCAAGAGTTTGCGGGAAACACCGGGGAGCTGTTTTTT.

The chain couples TRBV20-1 to TRBJ1-4; possible D gene TRBD1, 6 bases. V was cut by 4 bases and J by 4 bases, with 16 bases left in between. Germline V CDR1 and CDR2: DFQATT, SNEGSKA (reference sequence). This CDR3 contains 15 residues. The CDR3 nucleotides read TGCAGTGCTATGGGGCCCCCAGGGGATAATGAAAAACTGTTTTTT. Amino acids: CSAMGPPGDNEKLFF.

This clonotype was seen only a few times. The chain links TRBV12-3 or TRBV12-4 to TRBJ2-5; the D gene is possibly TRBD1 (5 bases). The DNA end is a closer match to TRBJ2-7, so the J assignment may be wrong. The length of the CDR3 is 14 residues. This CDR3 is CASSLWGRAYEQYF. The CDR3 DNA reads TGTGCCAGCAGCCTGTGGGGCAGAGCCTACGAGCAGTACTTC.

This clonotype was recorded a few times. One junction end disagrees with the germline gene, perhaps due to a read error. The chain uses TRBV7-9 and TRBJ2-5, with TRBD2 identical over 14 bases. The length of the CDR3 is 17 residues. Germline values: CDR1 SEHNR, CDR2 FQNEAQ (reference sequence). CDR3 loop: CASSLSIDGTSGRFKFF. In nucleotides, the CDR3 is TGTGCCAGCAGCTTAAGTATAGATGGGACTAGCGGGAGATTTAAGTTCTTC.

The chain is built from TRBV4-2 and TRBJ1-2; D unresolved. The CDR3 is 13 amino acids. V lost 0 bases and J 7 bases, leaving 9 bases between the germline ends. Germline V gene sequence: CDR1 LGHNA, CDR2 YNFKEQ. CDR3 sequence reads: CASSQDGYIGYTF. The CDR3 bases are TGTGCCAGCAGCCAAGACGGATACATTGGCTACACCTTC.

With respect to this clonotype: One junction end disagrees with the germline gene, perhaps due to a read error. The chain employs TRBV28 and TRBJ2-5, with a possible D match to TRBD1 (5 bases). The CDR3 consists of 11 residues. Germline loops: CDR1 MDHEN, CDR2 SYDVKM. The DNA of the CDR3 is TGTGCCAGCACCTTGGGGCAGGTGGCTCACTTC. Translated, it gives CASTLGQVAHF. The full variable domain, its missing parts supplied by reference TRBV28 and TRBJ2-5, is DVKVTQSSRYLVKRTGEKVFLECVQDMDHENMFWYRQDPGLGLRLIYFSYDVKMKEKGDIPEGYSVSREKKERFSLILESASTNQTSMYLCASTLGQVAHFGPGTRLLVL.

V is TRBV7-2 and J is TRBJ2-7; 11 bases are a match to TRBD2. The V gene end was trimmed by 5 bases and the J gene end by 4 bases; junction bases not matched to a gene: 7. The germline CDR1 and CDR2 sequences are SGHTA and FQGNSA. The CDR3 runs 15 residues. CDR3 in amino acids: CASSRDTSGSYEQYF. The CDR3 DNA reads as TGTGCCAGCAGCCGAGATACTAGCGGGAGTTACGAGCAGTACTTC.

On this clonotype: At one end, the junction sequence differs from germline, possibly due to a read error. This chain joins TRBV7-9 and TRBJ1-2, with D perhaps TRBD1 (6 bases). Per the germline V gene, CDR1 is SEHNR and CDR2 is FQNEAQ (reference sequence). CDR3 size: 13 residues. The chain's CDR3 is CASGLTGADGYTF. CDR3 bases: TGTGCCAGCGGCTTGACAGGAGCTGATGGCTACACCTTC.

There are a few counts of this clonotype. The chain uses TRBV20-1 and TRBJ1-3; D not resolved. The CDR3 is 15 residues long. Trimming took off 3 bases at V and 4 bases at J, with 16 bases between the two ends. Germline V gene data show CDR1 as DFQATT and CDR2 as SNEGSKA (reference sequence). In DNA, the CDR3 is TGCAGTGCTAGTCCCAGACAATCGGCCGGAAACACCATATATTTT. Its translation: CSASPRQSAGNTIYF.

CDR3 sequence reads: CASLQVAASSYNEQFF. The CDR3 nucleotides are TGTGCCAGCCTACAGGTAGCGGCAAGCTCCTACAATGAGCAGTTCTTC. This sequence joins TRBV27 and TRBJ2-1, with a possible D match to TRBD2 (6 bases). CDR1 and CDR2 from the germline V gene are MNHEY and SMNVEV (reference sequence). V lost 8 bases and J 0 bases, leaving 17 bases between the germline ends. CDR3 length: 16 residues.

This clonotype was seen only a few times. CDR3 coding DNA: TGCGCCAGCAGCCATATTAGCGGTATCTCCTACGAGCAGTACTTC. Protein product: CASSHISGISYEQYF. The rearrangement joins TRBV4-1 to TRBJ2-7; a possible D gene is TRBD2 (6 bases). The CDR3 runs to 15 residues. The V end was cut by 3 bases, the J end by 0 bases, with 12 bases between. Germline CDR1 and CDR2: MGHRA and YSYEKL.

This clonotype was seen a few times. J is TRBJ2-1 and V is TRBV27; 13 bases map to TRBD2. The CDR3 consists of 17 residues. CDR1 is MNHEY, CDR2 SMNVEV, per germline (reference sequence). The junction had 7 bases not matched to a gene; V was cut back by 8 bases and J by 0 bases. The CDR3 bases are TGTGCCAGCTGTAGACTAGCGGGAGGTGTCTCCTACAATGAGCAGTTCTTC. It translates to CASCRLAGGVSYNEQFF.

This clonotype has a handful of counts. The chain carries TRBV2 and TRBJ2-5; D is unresolved. V was clipped by 6 bases and J by 7 bases, with 9 bases between them. This CDR3 comprises 11 residues. The germline CDR1 and CDR2 sequences are SNHLY and FYNNEI. The CDR3 DNA reads as TGTGCCAGCAGCCAATCGGCGACCCAGTACTTC. Translating it yields CASSQSATQYF.

The chain combines TRBV2 with TRBJ2-7; D is ambiguous. V was shortened by 3 bases and J by 6 bases, with 21 bases between the two germline ends. CDR3 length: 16 amino acids. Germline lookup yields CDR1 SNHLY and CDR2 FYNNEI. CDR3 residues: CASSEVTPIRVGEQYF. Written as DNA, the CDR3 is TGTGCCAGCAGTGAGGTGACACCGATACGGGTTGGCGAGCAGTACTTC.

This clonotype was counted only a few times. The chain is built from TRBV7-3 and TRBJ2-5; D is unresolved. The CDR3 sequence is 16 residues long. Per germline, CDR1 SGHTA and CDR2 FQGTGA. V was trimmed by 5 bases and J by 5 bases, leaving 21 bases between them. CDR3 DNA: TGTGCCAGCAGCCCCCGCCCAGGAGTACCGCTGGAGACCCAGTACTTC. Protein product: CASSPRPGVPLETQYF.

The CDR3 protein is CASTLRAPGGMYTEAFF. The CDR3 nucleotides read TGTGCCAGCACCCTTCGGGCGCCAGGGGGCATGTACACTGAAGCTTTCTTT. The chain joins TRBV27 to TRBJ1-1, with 8 bases that match TRBD1. The junction had 16 bases not matched to a gene; V was cut back by 7 bases and J by 3 bases. This CDR3 spans 17 amino acids. The germline gives CDR1 MNHEY, CDR2 SMNVEV (reference sequence).

On this clonotype itself: Germline is not matched at one junction end, which may reflect a read error. The chain has TRBV7-6 and TRBJ2-7; D tentatively reads TRBD1 or TRBD2 (5 bases each). Looked up from germline, CDR1 is SGHVS and CDR2 is FNYEAQ. CDR3 length equals 14 residues. This chain's CDR3 is CASSLGGFGYEQHF. CDR3 nucleotides: TGTGCCAGCAGCTTAGGGGGGTTCGGGTACGAGCAGCACTTC.

The CDR3 bases are TGTGCCAGCAGCCAAGGTCGGAGGCGTAGCAATCAGCCCCAGCATTTT. This codes for CASSQGRRRSNQPQHF. V usage is TRBV3-1 and J usage is TRBJ1-5; D gene ambiguous. Germline V gene sequence: CDR1 LGHDT, CDR2 YNNKEL (reference sequence). This CDR3 comprises 16 residues. Trimming cost V 1 base and J 0 bases, with 10 bases left between them.

In its sample, this clonotype was seen once. The chain links TRBV27 to TRBJ2-3; the match to TRBD2 covers 10 bases. The V segment lost 1 base and the J segment 2 bases; nucleotides outside the gene matches: 6. The germline V gene has CDR1 MNHEY and CDR2 SMNVEV (reference sequence). The CDR3 is 17 amino acids. The CDR3 reads CASSLFTAGGNTDTQYF. Written as DNA, the CDR3 is TGTGCCAGCAGTTTATTCACAGCGGGGGGGAACACAGATACGCAGTATTTT.

The genes are TRBV28 and TRBJ2-2; perhaps TRBD2 as D (6 bases). This CDR3 contains 15 residues. The ends were cut back, 5 bases at V and 7 bases at J, with 17 bases in the middle. The germline V gene encodes CDR1 MDHEN and CDR2 SYDVKM. DNA for the CDR3: TGTGCCAGCAGTCCCCTAGGGACTGCTCGCGGGGAGCTGTTTTTT. Its translation is CASSPLGTARGELFF. The full variable domain, rest sourced from reference TRBV28 and TRBJ2-2, is DVKVTQSSRYLVKRTGEKVFLECVQDMDHENMFWYRQDPGLGLRLIYFSYDVKMKEKGDIPEGYSVSREKKERFSLILESASTNQTSMYLCASSPLGTARGELFFGEGSRLTVL.

The DNA of the CDR3 is TGTGCCAGTCGATCCGGACGGGCGTCCTACGAGCAGTACTTC. Its protein is CASRSGRASYEQYF. This sequence joins TRBV2 and TRBJ2-7; D ambiguous. CDR1 SNHLY and CDR2 FYNNEI come from the germline V gene. Trimming removed 9 bases from V and 1 base from J, with 16 bases in between. The CDR3 extends over 14 amino acids.